A single sample gave rise to the 17 T cell receptor beta chains below, sequenced in a study of cytomegalovirus exposure and HLA in healthy donors. Primers for the PCR totalled 60 Vbeta and 13 Jbeta. Libraries were prepared by immunoSEQ multiplex PCR; TCRdb keeps only in-frame clonotypes and omits some of them. This sample has 150,000 to 200,000 clones, with over 60% found just once. Sequenced: PBMCs. The receptors here all came from a woman in her thirties or forties in good health and CMV-seronegative.

This clone was recorded a few times. The chain joins TRBV2 to TRBJ2-1; D may be TRBD2 (5 bases). Trimming took off 8 bases at V and 0 bases at J, with 11 bases between the two ends. CDR3 length: 14 residues. The germline gives CDR1 SNHLY, CDR2 FYNNEI. CDR3 loop: CASLSEFSYNEQFF. In DNA form, the CDR3 reads TGTGCCAGCCTTAGCGAATTCTCCTACAATGAGCAGTTCTTC.

V and J are TRBV29-1 and TRBJ2-7; TRBD1 is a possible D gene (6 bases). CDR1 is SQVTM, CDR2 ANQGSEA, per germline. The CDR3 is 13 residues long. The V end was cut by 4 bases, the J end by 6 bases, with 16 bases between. The CDR3 is CSVVTQGKGEQYV. The CDR3 DNA reads as TGCAGCGTTGTAACTCAGGGGAAGGGCGAGCAGTACGTC.

V is TRBV7-3 and J is TRBJ2-1; TRBD2 might be the D (5 bases). V lost 1 base and J lost 0, with 13 bases in between. The CDR3 is 17 amino acids. CDR1 and CDR2 from the germline V gene are SGHTA and FQGTGA. CDR3 sequence (DNA): TGTGCCAGCAGCTTAATGGGGAGCGCTCTCTCCTACAATGAGCAGTTCTTC. This encodes CASSLMGSALSYNEQFF. The full variable domain, rest sourced from reference TRBV7-3 and TRBJ2-1, is GAGVSQTPSNKVTEKGKYVELRCDPISGHTALYWYRQSLGQGPEFLIYFQGTGAADDSGLPNDRFFAVRPEGSVSTLKIQRTERGDSAVYLCASSLMGSALSYNEQFFGPGTRLTVL.

The chain recombines TRBV14 with TRBJ2-1; 8 bases are a match to TRBD1. V lost 6 bases to trimming and J lost 12 bases; unmatched junction nucleotides: 13. The CDR3 is made up of 14 amino acids. Germline V gene lookup returns CDR1 SGHDN and CDR2 FVKESK. The CDR3 coding sequence is TGTGCCAGCAGTCCAAACCCAGGAGGGACAGGGCAGTTCTTC. Its translation: CASSPNPGGTGQFF.

The V call is TRBV30, the J call TRBJ1-1, with D possibly being TRBD1 (5 bases). CDR1 and CDR2 from the germline V gene are GTSNPN and SVGIG (reference sequence). V lost 1 base and J 7 bases, leaving 10 bases between the germline ends. CDR3 length: 12 residues. CDR3 in DNA: TGTGCCTGGAGTGCCCGGGGGAGTGAAGCTTTCTTT. Translation: CAWSARGSEAFF.

This sequence joins TRBV29-1 and TRBJ1-1; 9 nucleotides line up with TRBD1. The germline CDR1 and CDR2 sequences are SQVTM and ANQGSEA. With 6 bases clipped from V and 3 bases from J, the junction kept 2 bases outside the gene matches. The CDR3 sequence is 12 residues long. The DNA for the CDR3 is TGCAGCGTGGGGGACAGGGACACTGAAGCTTTCTTT. Its translation: CSVGDRDTEAFF. Looking up the rest from reference TRBV29-1 and TRBJ1-1 gives the full variable domain: SAVISQKPSRDICQRGTSLTIQCQVDSQVTMMFWYRQQPGQSLTLIATANQGSEATYESGFVIDKFPISRPNLTFSTLTVSNMSPEDSSIYLCSVGDRDTEAFFGQGTRLTVV.

The V call is TRBV6-5, the J call TRBJ2-5; 8 bases are a match to TRBD1. Losses at the gene ends were 5 bases for V and 5 bases for J; bases not matched to a gene: 1. CDR3 length: 12 amino acids. Germline V gene sequence: CDR1 MNHEY, CDR2 SVGAGI. CDR3 sequence: CASSDRGETQYF. CDR3 bases: TGTGCCAGCAGTGACAGGGGCGAGACCCAGTACTTC.

The gene calls are TRBV2 and TRBJ1-5, with a tentative D call TRBD1 (5 bases). V was clipped by 2 bases and J by 8 bases, with 16 bases between them. The CDR3 runs 15 residues. Germline CDR1 reads SNHLY; CDR2 reads FYNNEI. The CDR3 loop is CASSERSAGGEPQHF. The CDR3 DNA is TGTGCCAGCAGTGAAAGGTCGGCGGGGGGTGAGCCCCAGCATTTT.

The chain recombines TRBV25-1 with TRBJ1-2; no firm D call. This CDR3 has 14 amino acids. The germline CDR1 and CDR2 sequences are MGHDK and SYGVNS. V lost 1 base and J lost 6, with 12 bases in between. The CDR3 DNA is TGTGCCAGCAGTGAATCGAGCGCGCTGGATGGCTACACCTTC. It specifies CASSESSALDGYTF.

The rearrangement joins TRBV19 to TRBJ2-3, with 10 positions matching TRBD2. Germline-derived CDR1 and CDR2 are LNHDA and SQIVND (reference sequence). The CDR3 consists of 16 residues. V dropped 7 bases and J dropped 4; count of bases not matched to a gene: 11. CDR3 in DNA: TGTGCCAGTAAAGGGATGAAAGCGGGAGGGGCAGATACGCAGTATTTT. Its translation is CASKGMKAGGADTQYF.

The chain carries TRBV7-9 and TRBJ2-5, with TRBD1 matching 8 bases. CDR1 and CDR2 (germline): SEHNR, FQNEAQ (reference sequence). This CDR3 comprises 17 residues. With V trimmed by 4 bases and J by 1 base, 11 bases remained unmatched. Here the CDR3 DNA reads TGTGCCAGCAGCTCGAGGACGACAGGGGCCCTCCAAGAGACCCAGTACTTC. Translation gives CASSSRTTGALQETQYF.

The CDR3 reads CASSWRERNTIYF. CDR3 DNA: TGTGCCAGCAGCTGGCGGGAACGAAACACCATATATTTT. This chain uses TRBV7-2 with TRBJ1-3; D is unresolved. V was clipped by 4 bases and J by 5 bases, with 9 bases between them. This CDR3 is built from 13 residues. The germline CDR1 and CDR2 sequences are SGHTA and FQGNSA. Looking up the rest from reference TRBV7-2 and TRBJ1-3 gives the full variable domain: GAGVSQSPSNKVTEKGKDVELRCDPISGHTALYWYRQSLGQGLEFLIYFQGNSAPDKSGLPSDRFSAERTGGSVSTLTIQRTQQEDSAVYLCASSWRERNTIYFGEGSWLTVV.

This clone appeared a few times. The gene calls are TRBV4-2 and TRBJ1-3; D call uncertain. Germline CDR1 reads LGHNA; CDR2 reads YNFKEQ. V was trimmed by 0 bases and J by 4 bases, leaving 4 bases between them. The CDR3 runs to 13 residues. The CDR3, as DNA: TGTGCCAGCAGCCAAGATGGCGGAAACACCATATATTTT. This encodes CASSQDGGNTIYF.

In this sample, this clone turned up a few times. The J gene is TRBJ2-1, the V gene TRBV5-4, with 15 nucleotides matching TRBD2. This CDR3 has 19 amino acids. V lost 2 bases, J lost 0 bases, and 6 bases stayed unmatched. Per germline, CDR1 SGHNT and CDR2 YYREEE (reference sequence). CDR3 in amino acids: CASSFGLAGGRGSYNEQFF. CDR3 bases: TGTGCCAGCAGCTTCGGACTAGCGGGAGGGCGTGGCTCCTACAATGAGCAGTTCTTC.

This chain connects TRBV5-6 to TRBJ2-7; 16 bases match TRBD2. V lost 4 bases and J lost 5; bases outside the gene matches: 12. CDR1 and CDR2 from the germline V gene are SGHDT and YYEEEE. The CDR3 runs 18 residues. The CDR3 nucleotides read TGTGCCAGCAGCCGTACCTTCGGGACTAGCGGGAGGGCCCACGAGCAGTACTTC. It is translated as CASSRTFGTSGRAHEQYF.

V and J are TRBV7-9 and TRBJ2-2; D call uncertain. This CDR3 spans 14 amino acids. V was trimmed by 1 base and J by 1 base, leaving 4 bases between them. Germline V gene data show CDR1 as SEHNR and CDR2 as FQNEAQ (reference sequence). The CDR3 protein is CASSLVLNTGELFF. The CDR3 bases are TGTGCCAGCAGCTTAGTCCTGAACACCGGGGAGCTGTTTTTT.

The chain joins TRBV5-1 to TRBJ2-7; 7 nucleotides line up with TRBD1. The CDR3 is made up of 15 amino acids. From germline, CDR1 is SGHRS and CDR2 YFSETQ. The V gene end was trimmed by 0 bases and the J gene end by 2 bases; junction bases not matched to a gene: 5. Here the CDR3 reads CASSLEQGLAYEQYF. The CDR3 coding sequence is TGCGCCAGCAGCTTGGAACAGGGGTTAGCCTACGAGCAGTACTTC.